This T cell receptor beta chain was observed in a study of beta chain features in type 1 diabetes. Study outcomes and limitations: Significant though moderate, a shortening of TCRB CDR3s appeared in all four CD4+ subsets of Type 1 diabetes patients. Short templates might get an advantage during PCR, and this would be equal in patients and controls. For type 1 diabetes patients, VDJ junctions showed fewer insertions and more deletions.

With regard to this clone: The antigen remains unidentified.

Isolated RNA was reverse transcribed in full, so expressed TCRB transcripts were sequenced. Repertoires were generated with immunoSEQ multiplex PCR, while TCRdb's copy carries only in-frame clones and drops some. The sample contains a few hundred thousand clones, about 32% of which appear only once. The CDR3 covers 15 residues. V shed 2 bases, J shed 4 bases, and the junction held 5 bases outside the gene matches. CDR1 and CDR2 (germline): SGHAT, FQNNGV. The source is a man aged 18 to 30 in good health. Sample: naive CD4+ T cells from blood. The chain couples TRBV11-2 to TRBJ2-1; the match to TRBD2 covers 7 bases. The chain's CDR3 is CASSLQGLRYNEQFF. CDR3 nucleotide sequence: TGTGCCAGCAGCTTACAGGGACTACGGTACAATGAGCAGTTCTTC.